These 27 T cell receptor beta chains were sequenced from one sample in a study of shared clonotypes between healthy human individuals. The assay was immunoSEQ multiplex PCR, and TCRdb's table has in-frame clones only and misses some. The sample lists roughly 500,000 clones, 60% to 85% occurring once. Sequencing input: PBMCs. The receptors were sampled from a woman aged 40 to 50 in good health. Some clones in this sample may be carry-over from other donors' samples.

The chain couples TRBV28 to TRBJ1-2, with D maybe TRBD1 (5 bases). Germline V gene sequence: CDR1 MDHEN, CDR2 SYDVKM. V was trimmed by 2 bases and J by 5 bases, leaving 6 bases between them. This CDR3 is built from 12 residues. The CDR3 DNA reads as TGTGCCAGCAGTTTAGACAGTTATGGCTACACCTTC. It specifies CASSLDSYGYTF.

This clone showed up just once. Its ends do not fully match the called genes, so a read error is possible. V gene TRBV5-1 combines with J gene TRBJ2-1, with 7 bases matching TRBD1. CDR3 size: 17 residues. Germline CDR1 is SGHRS and CDR2 is YFSETQ. The CDR3 is CASSPHRGRGSYNERFF. The CDR3 DNA sequence: TGCGCCAGCAGCCCTCACAGGGGTCGGGGCTCCTACAATGAGCGGTTCTTC.

This clone was observed a few times. V usage is TRBV5-1 and J usage is TRBJ2-5; TRBD1 is a possible D gene (6 bases). Germline CDR1 SGHRS, CDR2 YFSETQ. V shed 4 bases and J shed 1 base, with 11 bases lying between them. The CDR3 is 14 residues long. The CDR3 is CASSPGHLQETQYF. CDR3 sequence (DNA): TGCGCCAGCAGCCCGGGACACCTCCAAGAGACCCAGTACTTC.

V and J are TRBV19 and TRBJ2-7; perhaps TRBD1 as D (6 bases). The V end lost 5 bases, the J end lost 2 bases, and 13 bases lay between the germline ends. CDR1 and CDR2 (germline): LNHDA, SQIVND (reference sequence). The CDR3 runs to 14 residues. The CDR3 sequence is CASSLGQSTYEQYF. CDR3 nucleotides: TGTGCCAGTAGTCTCGGACAGTCCACCTACGAGCAGTACTTC.

This clone was seen more than once but under ten times. This chain joins TRBV28 and TRBJ2-1; 7 bases are shared with TRBD2. V shed 8 bases and J 1 base; nucleotides not matched to a gene: 5. The CDR3 totals 14 residues. CDR1 and CDR2 (germline): MDHEN, SYDVKM. DNA for the CDR3: TGTGCCAGCTTTTCAGCGGGATCCTACAATGAGCAGTTCTTC. It specifies CASFSAGSYNEQFF.

The genes are TRBV5-1 and TRBJ1-4; D is ambiguous. The CDR3 extends over 14 amino acids. The germline V and J ends were trimmed by 4 bases and 8 bases, with 15 bases remaining between them. CDR1 is SGHRS and CDR2 is YFSETQ in the germline V gene. The CDR3 reads CASSNRGSNEKLFF. The DNA of the CDR3 is TGCGCCAGCAGCAACCGGGGATCCAACGAAAAACTGTTTTTT. The full variable domain, in which reference TRBV5-1 and TRBJ1-4 provide the parts outside the CDR3, is KAGVTQTPRYLIKTRGQQVTLSCSPISGHRSVSWYQQTPGQGLQFLFEYFSETQRNKGNFPGRFSGRQFSNSRSEMNVSTLELGDSALYLCASSNRGSNEKLFFGSGTQLSVL.

This sequence joins TRBV29-1 and TRBJ1-4; unclear D gene. The CDR3 has 13 residues. Per the germline V gene, CDR1 is SQVTM and CDR2 is ANQGSEA. Trimming pared 7 bases from V and 8 bases from J, leaving 17 bases between. The CDR3 DNA reads as TGCAGCGCCAGAGTGCCTAGTGCGGAAAAACTGTTTTTT. Residues: CSARVPSAEKLFF.

The V and J genes are TRBV5-1 and TRBJ2-7, with 10 bases lining up with TRBD2. Germline V gives CDR1 SGHRS, CDR2 YFSETQ. CDR3 length: 15 residues. J gave up 4 bases and V 9 bases, and 13 bases lay outside the gene matches. CDR3 nucleotide sequence: TGCGCCATCGGGCTAGCGGGAGAAGCTTGTTACGAGCAGTACTTC. Translating gives CAIGLAGEACYEQYF.

As regards this clone: The same CDR3 can be traced to other DNA sequences in this sample. The chain is built from TRBV28 and TRBJ1-5, with D unclear. The CDR3 is made up of 12 amino acids. The V gene lost 6 bases and the J gene lost 0 bases, with 3 bases spanning the gap. Germline assignment: CDR1 MDHEN and CDR2 SYDVKM. This CDR3 is CASRGSNQPQHF. CDR3 DNA sequence: TGTGCCAGCAGAGGTAGCAATCAGCCCCAGCATTTT.

This clone appeared a few times. The rearrangement joins TRBV2 to TRBJ2-1; TRBD2 agrees at 10 bases. Per the germline V gene, CDR1 is SNHLY and CDR2 is FYNNEI. V lost 5 bases and J lost 4; bases outside the gene matches: 2. CDR3 length: 14 amino acids. CDR3 sequence reads: CASSRLAGYNEQFF. CDR3 bases: TGTGCCAGCAGTCGACTAGCGGGTTACAATGAGCAGTTCTTC.

The chain carries TRBV6-5 and TRBJ1-2; tentatively, D is TRBD1 (5 bases). The CDR3 contains 15 residues. In germline, CDR1 is MNHEY, CDR2 SVGAGI. V gave up 0 bases and J gave up 6 bases, with 14 bases separating them. Written as DNA, the CDR3 is TGTGCCAGCAGTTACTCAAACCAGGGAGTCCATGGCTACACCTTC. It is translated as CASSYSNQGVHGYTF.

This clone was seen ten or more times. This rearrangement joins TRBV27 to TRBJ1-2; TRBD1 is a possible D gene (6 bases). There are 15 residues in the CDR3. CDR1 is MNHEY and CDR2 is SMNVEV in the germline V gene (reference sequence). V was cut by 6 bases and J by 4 bases, with 18 bases left in between. The CDR3 bases are TGTGCCAGCAGACCGGGTCTGGGGGCTATCTATGGCTACACCTTC. It codes for CASRPGLGAIYGYTF.

This chain connects TRBV2 to TRBJ1-1; 7 bases are shared with TRBD1. The CDR3 is 13 amino acids. The germline gives CDR1 SNHLY, CDR2 FYNNEI. The J segment lost 1 base and the V segment lost 9 bases, leaving 5 bases of the junction unmatched. CDR3 nucleotides: TGTGCCAGAAAGGGACAGTCGAACACTGAAGCTTTCTTT. Translation: CARKGQSNTEAFF.

This chain joins TRBV7-2 and TRBJ2-5; maybe TRBD2 (5 bases). Trimming pared 0 bases from V and 2 bases from J, leaving 7 bases between. This CDR3 has 14 amino acids. The germline V gene has CDR1 SGHTA and CDR2 FQGNSA. Here the CDR3 DNA reads TGTGCCAGCAGCTTAGCCGGGGTTCAAGAGACCCAGTACTTC. Translation: CASSLAGVQETQYF.

This clone was observed at least ten times. The chain uses TRBV5-1 and TRBJ2-7; 8 nucleotides line up with TRBD1. V shed 1 base and J 7 bases; nucleotides not matched to a gene: 16. There are 17 residues in the CDR3. Looked up from germline, CDR1 is SGHRS and CDR2 is YFSETQ. CDR3 sequence reads: CASSLWGGQGLGEEQYF. The CDR3 DNA sequence: TGCGCCAGCAGCTTGTGGGGCGGACAGGGTCTGGGGGAGGAGCAGTACTTC.

The chain employs TRBV4-1 and TRBJ2-1; 10 nucleotides align to TRBD1. Germline V CDR1 and CDR2: MGHRA, YSYEKL. V shed 0 bases, J shed 3 bases, and the junction held 8 bases outside the gene matches. The CDR3 totals 18 residues. CDR3 sequence reads: CASSQDLIRTGGYNEQFF. The DNA for the CDR3 is TGCGCCAGCAGCCAAGATCTAATCAGGACAGGGGGCTACAATGAGCAGTTCTTC.

The chain links TRBV9 to TRBJ2-7, with 9 bases aligning to TRBD2. V shed 2 bases and J 1 base; nucleotides not matched to a gene: 7. The length of the CDR3 is 16 residues. Germline CDR1 reads SGDLS; CDR2 reads YYNGEE. The CDR3 region has the DNA TGTGCCAGCAGCGTCGGGGCTAGCGGGATGTCCTACGAGCAGTACTTC. Its translation: CASSVGASGMSYEQYF.

The gene calls are TRBV5-1 and TRBJ2-7; the match to TRBD2 covers 10 bases. The CDR3 is made up of 15 amino acids. J gave up 1 base and V 4 bases, and 5 bases lay outside the gene matches. The germline gives CDR1 SGHRS, CDR2 YFSETQ. Here the CDR3 reads CASSPLAGPSYEQYF. Here the CDR3 DNA reads TGCGCCAGCAGCCCACTAGCGGGACCTTCCTACGAGCAGTACTTC.

Comment on this clone: The same CDR3 arises from other DNA sequences in this sample as well. In DNA form, the CDR3 reads TGTGCCAGCAGTCCGCATAGCGGGAGGGGGGATGAGCAGTTCTTC. Translation gives CASSPHSGRGDEQFF. The chain combines TRBV28 with TRBJ2-1, with 11 bases fitting TRBD2. The V gene's germline CDR1 is MDHEN and CDR2 SYDVKM. V shed 5 bases and J 8 bases; nucleotides not matched to a gene: 8. This CDR3 contains 15 residues.

This clone was seen just once. The chain has TRBV10-1 and TRBJ2-1; 7 nucleotides agree with TRBD1. The junction had 7 bases not matched to a gene; V was cut back by 5 bases and J by 3 bases. CDR3 length: 15 amino acids. Germline CDR1 reads WNHNN; CDR2 reads SYGVQD (reference sequence). The CDR3 DNA reads as TGCGCCAGCAGTATTTACAGGGGTTACTACAATGAGCAGTTCTTC. It is translated as CASSIYRGYYNEQFF.

In this sample, this clone turned up once. V is TRBV4-2 and J is TRBJ2-1; 9 bases are shared with TRBD1. CDR1 and CDR2 (germline): LGHNA, YNFKEQ. The CDR3 runs 15 residues. After removal of 6 bases from V and 5 bases from J, the junction contained 8 bases not matched to a gene. Here the CDR3 DNA reads TGTGCCAGCAGTCTCCGGGGACAGGGTCACAATGAGCAGTTCTTC. As protein: CASSLRGQGHNEQFF.

The chain couples TRBV27 to TRBJ2-1; 7 bases map to TRBD1. CDR1 is MNHEY, CDR2 SMNVEV, per germline (reference sequence). There are 16 residues in the CDR3. Trimming cost V 5 bases and J 3 bases; bases outside gene matches: 10. CDR3 protein: CASSRQTGSIYNEQFF. CDR3 nucleotide sequence: TGTGCCAGCAGTCGGCAGACAGGGTCGATCTACAATGAGCAGTTCTTC.

The rearrangement joins TRBV11-2 to TRBJ1-6, with D uncertain. The CDR3 runs 13 residues. Germline V lookup: CDR1 SGHAT, CDR2 FQNNGV. V was trimmed by 4 bases and J by 10 bases, leaving 11 bases between them. The chain's CDR3 is CASSSHLGSPLHF. CDR3 coding DNA: TGTGCCAGCAGCTCCCATCTGGGATCACCCCTCCACTTT.

This clone showed up just once. This chain uses TRBV27 with TRBJ2-5, with D possibly being TRBD1 (5 bases). The germline V and J ends were trimmed by 2 bases and 1 base, with 8 bases remaining between them. Looked up from germline, CDR1 is MNHEY and CDR2 is SMNVEV (reference sequence). There are 14 residues in the CDR3. The CDR3 is CASSLLGPQETQYF. The CDR3 DNA is TGTGCCAGCAGTTTACTGGGGCCCCAAGAGACCCAGTACTTC.

The rearrangement links TRBV7-2 to TRBJ2-1; D may be TRBD1 (5 bases). The V gene's germline CDR1 is SGHTA and CDR2 FQGNSA. V dropped 5 bases and J dropped 6 bases, with 14 bases sitting between them. The CDR3 spans 14 residues. The CDR3 reads CASSVTRTLNEQFF. In DNA, the CDR3 is TGTGCCAGCAGCGTTACGCGGACACTCAATGAGCAGTTCTTC.

This clone was counted a few times. The CDR3 is CASTLKGPYEQYF. The CDR3 nucleotides read TGTGCCAGCACCCTAAAGGGTCCCTACGAGCAGTACTTC. The chain carries TRBV28 and TRBJ2-7; no reliable D call. Germline assignment: CDR1 MDHEN and CDR2 SYDVKM. Deletions cut 7 bases from V and 2 bases from J, with 12 bases between. CDR3 size: 13 residues.

The gene calls are TRBV19 and TRBJ1-5; D possibly corresponds to TRBD1 (5 bases). V shed 6 bases and J shed 0 bases, with 12 bases lying between them. Germline CDR1 reads LNHDA; CDR2 reads SQIVND (reference sequence). CDR3 length: 15 amino acids. The DNA for the CDR3 is TGTGCCAGTAGCATGGGACGGTCTAGCAATCAGCCCCAGCATTTT. Translating gives CASSMGRSSNQPQHF. The complete variable domain, with remaining parts taken from reference TRBV19 and TRBJ1-5, reads DGGITQSPKYLFRKEGQNVTLSCEQNLNHDAMYWYRQDPGQGLRLIYYSQIVNDFQKGDIAEGYSVSREKKESFPLTVTSAQKNPTAFYLCASSMGRSSNQPQHFGDGTRLSIL.